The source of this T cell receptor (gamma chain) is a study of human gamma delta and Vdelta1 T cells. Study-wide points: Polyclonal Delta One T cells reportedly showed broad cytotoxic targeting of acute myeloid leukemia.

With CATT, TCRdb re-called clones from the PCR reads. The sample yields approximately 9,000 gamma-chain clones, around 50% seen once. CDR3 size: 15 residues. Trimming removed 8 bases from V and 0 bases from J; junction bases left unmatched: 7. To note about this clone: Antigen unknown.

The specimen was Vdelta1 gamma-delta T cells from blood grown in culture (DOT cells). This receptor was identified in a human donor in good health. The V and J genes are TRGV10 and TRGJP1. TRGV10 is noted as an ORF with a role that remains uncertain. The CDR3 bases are TGTGCTGCGTGGGGACCATATACCACTGGTTGGTTCAAGATATTT. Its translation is CAAWGPYTTGWFKIF.